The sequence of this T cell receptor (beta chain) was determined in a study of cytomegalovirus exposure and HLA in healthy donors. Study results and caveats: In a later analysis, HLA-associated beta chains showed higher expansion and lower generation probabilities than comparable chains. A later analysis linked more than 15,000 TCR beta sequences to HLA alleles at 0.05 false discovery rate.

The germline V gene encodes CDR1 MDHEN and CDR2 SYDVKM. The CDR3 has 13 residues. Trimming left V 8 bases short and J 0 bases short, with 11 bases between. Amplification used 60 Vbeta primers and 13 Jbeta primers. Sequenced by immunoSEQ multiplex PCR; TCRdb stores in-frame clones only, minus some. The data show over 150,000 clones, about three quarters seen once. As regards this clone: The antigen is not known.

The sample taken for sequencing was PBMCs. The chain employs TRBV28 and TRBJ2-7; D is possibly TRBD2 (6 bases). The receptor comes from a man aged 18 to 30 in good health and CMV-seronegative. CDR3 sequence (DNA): TGTGCCAGCGATCCCGGGGGCTCCTACGAGCAGTACTTC. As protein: CASDPGGSYEQYF.